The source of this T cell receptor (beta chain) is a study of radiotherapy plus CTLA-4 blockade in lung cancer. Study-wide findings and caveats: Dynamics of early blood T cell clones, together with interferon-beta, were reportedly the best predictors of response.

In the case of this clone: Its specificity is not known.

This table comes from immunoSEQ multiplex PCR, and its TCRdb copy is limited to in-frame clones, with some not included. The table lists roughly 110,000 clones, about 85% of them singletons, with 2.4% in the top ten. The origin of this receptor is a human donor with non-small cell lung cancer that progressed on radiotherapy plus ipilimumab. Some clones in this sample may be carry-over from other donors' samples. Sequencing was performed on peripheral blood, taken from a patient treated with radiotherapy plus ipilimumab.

CDR3 sequence: CASSKGQGQNQPQHF. CDR3 sequence (DNA): TGTGCCAGCAGCAAAGGACAGGGACAGAATCAGCCCCAGCATTTT. J is TRBJ1-5 and V is TRBV5-4, with 8 bases identical to TRBD1. The ends lost 4 bases at V and 4 bases at J; junction bases unmatched: 7. This CDR3 is built from 15 residues. Germline V gene data show CDR1 as SGHNT and CDR2 as YYREEE (reference sequence).